Detailed here is one T cell receptor beta chain. The record originates from a study of T cell changes during pregnancy in multiple sclerosis. Clones were sequenced by immunoSEQ multiplex PCR, and TCRdb holds only the in-frame ones, with some missing. This table holds some 87,000 clones, approximately 92% found once. The germline gives CDR1 LNHDA, CDR2 SQIVND (reference sequence). CDR3 size: 15 residues. The V gene lost 1 base and the J gene lost 0 bases, with 7 bases spanning the gap. The clonotype comes from a female donor with multiple sclerosis, enrolled in a pregnancy study. The specimen was peripheral blood, collected in the first trimester of pregnancy. This chain uses TRBV19 with TRBJ1-5; D gene ambiguous. DNA of the CDR3: TGTGCCAGTAGTATAGCGGGGTTTAGCAATCAGCCCCAGCATTTT. Amino acid sequence: CASSIAGFSNQPQHF.